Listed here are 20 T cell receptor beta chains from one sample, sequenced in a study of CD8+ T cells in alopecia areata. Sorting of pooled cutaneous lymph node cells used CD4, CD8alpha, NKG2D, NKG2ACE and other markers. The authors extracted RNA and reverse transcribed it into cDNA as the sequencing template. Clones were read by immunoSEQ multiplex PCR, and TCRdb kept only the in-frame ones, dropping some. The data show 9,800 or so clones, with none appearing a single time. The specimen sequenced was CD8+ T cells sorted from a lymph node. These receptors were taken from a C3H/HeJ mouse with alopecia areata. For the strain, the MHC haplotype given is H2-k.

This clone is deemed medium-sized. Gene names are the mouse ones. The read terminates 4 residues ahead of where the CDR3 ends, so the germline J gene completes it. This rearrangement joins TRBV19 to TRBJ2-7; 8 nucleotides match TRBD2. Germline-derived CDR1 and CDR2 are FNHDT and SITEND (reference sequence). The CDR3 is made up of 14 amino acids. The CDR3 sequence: CASSIELGGYEQYF. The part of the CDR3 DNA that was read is TGTGCCAGCAGTATAGAGTTGGGGGGGTAT.

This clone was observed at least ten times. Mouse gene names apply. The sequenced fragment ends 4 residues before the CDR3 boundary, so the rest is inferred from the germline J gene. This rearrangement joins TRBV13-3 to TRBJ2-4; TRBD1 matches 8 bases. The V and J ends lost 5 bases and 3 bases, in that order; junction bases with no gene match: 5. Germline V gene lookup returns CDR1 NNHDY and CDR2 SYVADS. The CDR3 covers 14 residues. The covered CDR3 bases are TGTGCCAGCAGCATCACAGGGGGACAAAAC. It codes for CASSITGGQN. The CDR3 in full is CASSITGGQNTLYF.

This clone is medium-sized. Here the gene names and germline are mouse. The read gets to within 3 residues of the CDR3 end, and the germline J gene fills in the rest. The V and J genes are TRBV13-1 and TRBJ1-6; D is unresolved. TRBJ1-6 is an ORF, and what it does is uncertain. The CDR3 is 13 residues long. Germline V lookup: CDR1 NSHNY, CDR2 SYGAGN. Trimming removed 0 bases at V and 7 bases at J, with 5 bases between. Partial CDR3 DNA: TGTGCCAGCAGTGATGCATGGAATTCGCCC. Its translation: CASSDAWNSP. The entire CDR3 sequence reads CASSDAWNSPLYF.

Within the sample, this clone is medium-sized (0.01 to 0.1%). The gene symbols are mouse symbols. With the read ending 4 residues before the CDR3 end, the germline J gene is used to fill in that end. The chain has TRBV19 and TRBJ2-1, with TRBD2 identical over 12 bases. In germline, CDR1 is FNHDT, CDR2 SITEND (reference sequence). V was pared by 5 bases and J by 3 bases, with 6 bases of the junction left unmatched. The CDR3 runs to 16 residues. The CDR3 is CASSPDWGGPYAEQFF. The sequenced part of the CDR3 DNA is TGTGCCAGCAGCCCGGACTGGGGGGGTCCCTATGCT.

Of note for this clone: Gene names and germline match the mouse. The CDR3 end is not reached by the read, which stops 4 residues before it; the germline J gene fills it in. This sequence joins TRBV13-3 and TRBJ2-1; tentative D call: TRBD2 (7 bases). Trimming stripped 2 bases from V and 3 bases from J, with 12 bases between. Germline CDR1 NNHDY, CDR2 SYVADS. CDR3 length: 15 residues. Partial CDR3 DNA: TGTGCCAGCAGTGAGGCTGGGGGCCCCTATGCT. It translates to CASSEAGGPYA. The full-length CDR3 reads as CASSEAGGPYAEQFF.

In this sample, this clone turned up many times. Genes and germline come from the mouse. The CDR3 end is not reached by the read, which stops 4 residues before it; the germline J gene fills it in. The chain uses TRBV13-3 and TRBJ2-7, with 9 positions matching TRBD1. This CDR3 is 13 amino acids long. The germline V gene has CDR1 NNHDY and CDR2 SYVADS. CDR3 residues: CASSTGGRYEQYF. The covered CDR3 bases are TGTGCCAGCAGTACAGGGGGCCGGTAT.

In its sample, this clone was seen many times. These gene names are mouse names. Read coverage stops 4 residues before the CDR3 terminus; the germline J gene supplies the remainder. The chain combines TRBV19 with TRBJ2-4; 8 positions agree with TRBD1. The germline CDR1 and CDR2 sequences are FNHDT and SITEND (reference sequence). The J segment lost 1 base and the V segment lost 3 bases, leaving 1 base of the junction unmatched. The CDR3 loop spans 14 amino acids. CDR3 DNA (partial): TGTGCCAGCAGTACAGGGGGCGGTCAAAAC. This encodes CASSTGGGQN. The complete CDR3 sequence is CASSTGGGQNTLYF.

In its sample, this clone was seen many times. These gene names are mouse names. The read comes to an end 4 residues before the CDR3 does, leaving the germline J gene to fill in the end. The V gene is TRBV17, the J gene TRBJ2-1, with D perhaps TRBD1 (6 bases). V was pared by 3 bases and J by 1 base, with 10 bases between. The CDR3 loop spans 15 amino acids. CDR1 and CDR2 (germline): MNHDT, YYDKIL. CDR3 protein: CASSRGDTNYAEQFF. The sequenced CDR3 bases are TGTGCTAGCAGTAGGGGGGACACAAACTATGCT.

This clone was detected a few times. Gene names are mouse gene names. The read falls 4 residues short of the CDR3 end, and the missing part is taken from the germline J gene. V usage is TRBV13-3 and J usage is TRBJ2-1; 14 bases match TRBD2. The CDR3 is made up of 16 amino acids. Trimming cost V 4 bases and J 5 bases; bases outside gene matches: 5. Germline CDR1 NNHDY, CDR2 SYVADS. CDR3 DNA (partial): TGTGCCAGCAGTTGGGACTGGGGGGGCGGGGATGCT. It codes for CASSWDWGGGDA. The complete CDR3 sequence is CASSWDWGGGDAEQFF.

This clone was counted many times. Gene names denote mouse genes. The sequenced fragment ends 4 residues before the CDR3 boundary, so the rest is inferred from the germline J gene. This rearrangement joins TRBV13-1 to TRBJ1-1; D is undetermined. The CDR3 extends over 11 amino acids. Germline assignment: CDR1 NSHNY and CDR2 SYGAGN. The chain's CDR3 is CASSGQKEVFF. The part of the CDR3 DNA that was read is TGTGCCAGCAGTGGACAAAAA.

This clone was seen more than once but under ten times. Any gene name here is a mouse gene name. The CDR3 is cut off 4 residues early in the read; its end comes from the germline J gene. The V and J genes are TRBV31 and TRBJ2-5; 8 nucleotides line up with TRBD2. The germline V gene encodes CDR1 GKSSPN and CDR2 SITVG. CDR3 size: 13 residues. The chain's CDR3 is CAWSLDWEDTQYF. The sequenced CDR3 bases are TGTGCCTGGAGTCTGGACTGGGAAGAC.

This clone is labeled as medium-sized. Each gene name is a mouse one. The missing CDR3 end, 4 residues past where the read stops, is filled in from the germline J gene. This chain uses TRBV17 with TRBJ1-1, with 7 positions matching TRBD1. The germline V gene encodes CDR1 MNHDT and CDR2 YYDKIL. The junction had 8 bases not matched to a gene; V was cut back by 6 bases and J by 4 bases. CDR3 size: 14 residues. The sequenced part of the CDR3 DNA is TGTGCTAGCAGAGGGGACAGCCCGGGCACA. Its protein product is CASRGDSPGT. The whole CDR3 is CASRGDSPGTEVFF.

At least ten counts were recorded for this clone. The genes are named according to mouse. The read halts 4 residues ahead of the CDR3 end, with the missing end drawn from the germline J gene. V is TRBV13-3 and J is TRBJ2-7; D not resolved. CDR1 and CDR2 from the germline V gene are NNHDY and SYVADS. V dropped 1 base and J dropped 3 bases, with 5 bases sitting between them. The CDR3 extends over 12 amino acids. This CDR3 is CASSDQFYEQYF. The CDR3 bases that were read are TGTGCCAGCAGTGATCAGTTCTAT.

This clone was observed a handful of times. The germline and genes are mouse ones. The CDR3 DNA, read in part, is TGTGCCAGCAGTCGACTGGGGGGTGGTCAAAAC. It is translated as CASSRLGGGQN. The full CDR3 reads CASSRLGGGQNTLYF. The V and J genes are TRBV13-3 and TRBJ2-4; 10 nucleotides line up with TRBD2. The read ends 4 residues shy of where the CDR3 ends; the end is completed using the germline J gene. Germline trimming cut 4 bases from V and 1 base from J; bases unmatched to any gene: 3. The CDR3 sequence is 15 residues long. Per the germline V gene, CDR1 is NNHDY and CDR2 is SYVADS.

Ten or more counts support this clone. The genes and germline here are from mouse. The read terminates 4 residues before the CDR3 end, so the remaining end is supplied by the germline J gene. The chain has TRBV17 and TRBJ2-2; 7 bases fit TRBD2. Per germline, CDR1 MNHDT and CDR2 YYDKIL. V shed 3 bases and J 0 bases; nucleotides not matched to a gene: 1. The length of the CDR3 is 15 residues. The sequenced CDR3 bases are TGTGCTAGCAGTAGCCTGGGGGCAAACACCGGG. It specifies CASSSLGANTG. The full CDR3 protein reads CASSSLGANTGQLYF.

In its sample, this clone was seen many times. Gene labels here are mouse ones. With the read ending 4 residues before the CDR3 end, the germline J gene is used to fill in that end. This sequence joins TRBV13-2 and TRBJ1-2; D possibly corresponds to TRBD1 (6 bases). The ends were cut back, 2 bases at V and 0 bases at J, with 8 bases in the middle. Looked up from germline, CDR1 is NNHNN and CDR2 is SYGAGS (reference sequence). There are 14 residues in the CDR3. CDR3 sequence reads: CASGEGQSNSDYTF. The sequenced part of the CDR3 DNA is TGTGCCAGCGGTGAGGGACAATCAAACTCC.

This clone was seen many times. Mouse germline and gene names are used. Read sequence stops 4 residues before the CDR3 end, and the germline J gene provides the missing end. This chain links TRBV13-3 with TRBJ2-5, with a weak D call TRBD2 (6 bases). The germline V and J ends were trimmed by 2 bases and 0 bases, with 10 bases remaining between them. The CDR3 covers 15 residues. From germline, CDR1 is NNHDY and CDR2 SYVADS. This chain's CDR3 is CASSDLGNNQDTQYF. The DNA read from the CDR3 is TGTGCCAGCAGTGACCTGGGGAATAACCAAGAC.

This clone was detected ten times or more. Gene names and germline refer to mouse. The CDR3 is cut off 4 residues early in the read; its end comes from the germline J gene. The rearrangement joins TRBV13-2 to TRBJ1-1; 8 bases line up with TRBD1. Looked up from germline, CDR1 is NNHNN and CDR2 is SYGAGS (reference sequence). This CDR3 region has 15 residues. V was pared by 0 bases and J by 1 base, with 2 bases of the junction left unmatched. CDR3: CASGDAGQGNTEVFF. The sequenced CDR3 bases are TGTGCCAGCGGTGATGCAGGACAGGGGAACACA.

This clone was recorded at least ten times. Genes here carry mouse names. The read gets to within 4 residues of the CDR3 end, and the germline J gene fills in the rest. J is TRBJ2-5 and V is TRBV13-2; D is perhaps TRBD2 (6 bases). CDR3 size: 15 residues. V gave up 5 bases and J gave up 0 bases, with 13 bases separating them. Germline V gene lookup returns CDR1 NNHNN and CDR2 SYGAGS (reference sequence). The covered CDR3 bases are TGTGCCAGCGGGGAGATCTGGGGAAACCAAGAC. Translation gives CASGEIWGNQD. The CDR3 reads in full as CASGEIWGNQDTQYF.

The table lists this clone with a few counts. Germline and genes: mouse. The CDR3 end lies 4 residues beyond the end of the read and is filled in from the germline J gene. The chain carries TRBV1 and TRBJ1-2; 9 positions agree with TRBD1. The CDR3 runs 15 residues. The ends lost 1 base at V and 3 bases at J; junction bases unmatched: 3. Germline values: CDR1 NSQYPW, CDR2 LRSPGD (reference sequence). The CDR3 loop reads CTCSAGTGVDSDYTF. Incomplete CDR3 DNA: TGCACCTGCAGTGCAGGGACAGGGGTGGACTCC.